A selection of T cell receptor beta chains follows, all from one sample in a study of tumor and adjacent non-tumor tissue in lung cancer. TCRdb re-derived calls from the multiplex PCR reads in MiXCR, one entry per CDR3 protein. In the table there are roughly 81,000 distinct CDR3 sequences, around two thirds of which are singletons. The sample comprised lung tumor tissue. These receptor sequences come from an older man with non-small cell lung cancer. The CDR3 runs from the conserved cysteine through the conserved F or W. Each record gives: V gene, CDR3 length, CDR3 protein.

V gene: TRBV11-2; CDR3 length: 19; CDR3 protein: CASSSPWGRGGSGANVLTF
V gene: TRBV11-2; CDR3 length: 19; CDR3 protein: CASSSLSGRGGSGANVLAF
V gene: TRBV29-1; CDR3 length: 13; CDR3 protein: CSAEVSAFYEQFF
V gene: TRBV11-2; CDR3 length: 14; CDR3 protein: CASSVKDSYNEQSF
V gene: TRBV11-2; CDR3 length: 15; CDR3 protein: CASNLEWGTNTEAFF
V gene: TRBV6-5; CDR3 length: 16; CDR3 protein: CASNSQGWGPQDTQYF
V gene: TRBV6-1; CDR3 length: 13; CDR3 protein: CASSAQGLGPQHF
V gene: TRBV10-3; CDR3 length: 14; CDR3 protein: CAIGPQQVNTEAFF
V gene: TRBV11-2; CDR3 length: 14; CDR3 protein: CASSLGDGNYEQYF
V gene: TRBV6-1; CDR3 length: 16; CDR3 protein: CASSALGGVGNQPQQF
V gene: TRBV6-5; CDR3 length: 15; CDR3 protein: CASSYSGVLNTEAFF
V gene: TRBV29-1; CDR3 length: 12; CDR3 protein: CNVAGHGYEQYF
V gene: TRBV28; CDR3 length: 15; CDR3 protein: CASFRGQGSADTQYF
V gene: TRBV6-2/TRBV6-3; CDR3 length: 17; CDR3 protein: CASSYGVGSGGSGELFF
V gene: TRBV28; CDR3 length: 15; CDR3 protein: CASLTGQGLNRPQHF
V gene: TRBV11-2; CDR3 length: 16; CDR3 protein: CASSSNLSSNTGELFF
V gene: TRBV30; CDR3 length: 13; CDR3 protein: CAWSKLDSQPQHF
V gene: TRBV4-1; CDR3 length: 18; CDR3 protein: CASSQNRTSGTLSYEQYF
V gene: TRBV11-2; CDR3 length: 16; CDR3 protein: CTSSPQGTFFAWELFF
V gene: TRBV30; CDR3 length: 15; CDR3 protein: CAWSVPAGMTDTQYF
V gene: TRBV6-5; CDR3 length: 13; CDR3 protein: CASGQGAAGELFF
V gene: TRBV6-2/TRBV6-3; CDR3 length: 12; CDR3 protein: CASSYTRVEQYF
V gene: TRBV11-2; CDR3 length: 14; CDR3 protein: CACSRQSDPYEQYF
V gene: TRBV24-1; CDR3 length: 13; CDR3 protein: CATSDRAYYGYTF
V gene: TRBV6-5; CDR3 length: 16; CDR3 protein: CASSPGPPTYTDTQYF
V gene: TRBV19; CDR3 length: 13; CDR3 protein: CASSIEKGDEQYF
V gene: TRBV6-5; CDR3 length: 15; CDR3 protein: CASSALTGDTGELFF
V gene: TRBV29-1; CDR3 length: 14; CDR3 protein: CSVYRGYGQETQYF
V gene: TRBV12-3/TRBV12-4; CDR3 length: 15; CDR3 protein: CASTSGQGYTGELFF
V gene: TRBV6-1; CDR3 length: 15; CDR3 protein: CASSLAGGSTYTQYF
V gene: TRBV11-2; CDR3 length: 17; CDR3 protein: CTSNLASGGSPGETQYF
V gene: TRBV7-2; CDR3 length: 12; CDR3 protein: CASSRTRNEQFF
V gene: TRBV6-1; CDR3 length: 13; CDR3 protein: CASRRTEQETQYF
V gene: TRBV5-1; CDR3 length: 14; CDR3 protein: CAISQDPNTWELFF
V gene: TRBV29-1; CDR3 length: 14; CDR3 protein: CSGRTAAGTDTQYF
V gene: TRBV6-5; CDR3 length: 15; CDR3 protein: CASRNRLAGNNEQLF
V gene: TRBV12-3/TRBV12-4; CDR3 length: 15; CDR3 protein: CDSTGRWTGGNDQYF
V gene: TRBV20-1; CDR3 length: 14; CDR3 protein: CCVRTSGSRNIHYF